The clone carrying this T cell receptor beta chain was detected ten times or more. This sample is part of a study of CD8+CD57+ T cells in acquired aplastic anemia. Study as a whole: Recorded DNA amounts for sorted CD4+ and CD8+ cells had an average of around 3 ug. Average CD4+ read depth in healthy donors was around 10 million reads.

Genomic DNA acted as the template from which TCR beta VDJ combination and CDR3 sequence profiling were carried out. MiXCR was run by TCRdb on the reads, yielding one entry per CDR3 protein. The sample shows 150,000 to 200,000 distinct CDR3 sequences, roughly 47% of them seen only once. CDR1 and CDR2 from the germline V gene are MNHEY and SVGEGT. The CDR3 length is 15 residues. The V segment lost 5 bases and the J segment 1 base; nucleotides outside the gene matches: 5. This sequence joins TRBV6-2 or TRBV6-3 and TRBJ1-3, with 7 bases identical to TRBD1. The TCR was taken from a human donor in good health. Sequencing input: sorted CD4+, CD8+, or CD8+CD57+ T cells (not recorded which) from PBMCs. The CDR3 protein is CASSAGQRSGNTIYF. DNA of the CDR3: TGTGCCAGCAGTGCGGGACAGCGATCTGGAAACACCATATATTTT.